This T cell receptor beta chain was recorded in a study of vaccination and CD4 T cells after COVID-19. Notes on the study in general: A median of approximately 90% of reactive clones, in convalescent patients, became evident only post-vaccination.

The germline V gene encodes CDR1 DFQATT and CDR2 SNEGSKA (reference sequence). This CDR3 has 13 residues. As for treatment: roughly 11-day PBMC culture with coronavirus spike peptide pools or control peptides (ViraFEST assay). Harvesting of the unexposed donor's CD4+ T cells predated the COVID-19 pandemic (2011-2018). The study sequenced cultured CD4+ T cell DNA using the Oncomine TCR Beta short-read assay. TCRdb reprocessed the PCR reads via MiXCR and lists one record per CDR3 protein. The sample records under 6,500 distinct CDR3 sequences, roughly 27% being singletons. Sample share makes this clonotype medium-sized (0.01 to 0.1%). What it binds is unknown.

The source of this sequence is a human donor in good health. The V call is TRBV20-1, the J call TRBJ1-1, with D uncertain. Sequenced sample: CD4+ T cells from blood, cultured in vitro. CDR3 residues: CHASLILNTEAFF. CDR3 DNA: TGCCATGCTAGTCTTATCCTCAACACTGAAGCTTTCTTT.